This T cell receptor (beta chain) stems from a study of yellow fever vaccine responses in identical twins (dated by TCRdb to between 2018 and 2020). Background on the whole study: In identical twins, the study followed T cell clones that responded to the vaccine with precision.

The library was generated by RT-PCR. Sequencing used an Illumina HiSeq 2500. The public reads were quality trimmed at Q25 with fastp and then assembled into clones with MiXCR by TCRdb, keeping productive beta chains. Each record represents a unique CDR3 protein, reported with the most common genes and DNA among its rows. The sample includes approximately 17,000 distinct CDR3 sequences, with around 70% observed a single time. Roughly 2.2% of the sample belongs to the ten largest clones. The V end loses 4 bases and the J end loses 3 bases, and a stretch of 15 bases separates them. CDR1 and CDR2, per the germline V gene, are SNHLY and FYNNEI. The CDR3 measures 16 amino acids from cysteine to phenylalanine. Only the CDR3 part of the read is kept: 48 bases, read in frame from the first base. Beyond this particular receptor, the publication reports: According to the authors, in identical twins the way T cells responded to vaccination appeared partly convergent and partly personalized.

In the case of this clonotype: The antigen it recognizes is unknown. Base qualities are not at hand, and no much larger clone is one base apart.

This TCR was sampled from a woman aged 18-29 years who received the yellow fever vaccine. Donor details come from another sample of the same person, matched by shared clones. The chain uses TRBV2 and TRBJ1-4; no D gene call is confident. The sequences come from T cells from blood (PBMCs), unsorted or a sorted subset (not recorded which), collected before or after yellow fever vaccination (not recorded which). The CDR3 region has the sequence CASSAPVGPANEKLFF. The DNA is as follows: TGTGCCAGCAGTGCCCCGGTGGGTCCCGCTAATGAAAAACTGTTTTTT.